This TCR beta chain was obtained from a study of regulatory T cells in long-lasting Graves disease (TCRdb year 2021). Turning to the overall study: Persistent Graves' disease was defined as persistently positive TSH receptor autoantibodies together with antithyroid drug treatment for over 5 years. Patients with persistent Graves' disease were compared with patients with newly diagnosed Graves' disease using TCR sequencing and RNA sequencing of peripheral blood. A total of about 33 samples underwent TCR sequencing, from about 13 patients with persistent Graves' disease and around 20 patients with newly diagnosed Graves' disease. Antithyroid drugs had been taken for 8.5 to 12 years on average by persistent Graves' disease patients in the clinical cohort. The study was conducted in China and was registered as a clinical trial. General findings and caveats noted by the study authors: Compared with newly diagnosed patients, patients with persistent Graves' disease had lower TCR Shannon entropy and fewer highly expanded clones, which suggests clonal expansion. The study examined only peripheral blood because the primary lesion, thyroid tissue, could not be accessed. Sequencing and analysis were restricted to the TCR beta chain. As a limitation, the authors acknowledged that the small sample size may reduce accuracy. Persistent disease showed preferential use of TRBV28, TRBJ1-2 and TRBJ2-5, whereas newly diagnosed disease favored TRBV20-1 and TRBJ2-1. Patients with persistent disease shared more public clonotypes (approximately 2,500) than newly diagnosed patients did (more than 900).

This clonotype was detected once. The antigen this receptor binds is unknown. No base quality values were provided; no much bigger clone lies one nucleotide off. A solitary read yields weak support. Sample time point, as interpreted from the label and publication: persistent/refractory GD, antithyroid drugs over 5 years with positive TRAb. RNA was extracted from PBMCs in TRIzol for both TCR sequencing and RNA sequencing. The diagnosis of Graves' disease followed American Thyroid Association guidelines. The patients came from an endocrinology department in Xi'an, China. Each patient gave about 10 milliliters of peripheral blood, collected in an EDTA anticoagulant tube. Ficoll Paque Plus density gradient separation was used to isolate PBMCs, and no additional T cell sorting was done. An Agilent 2100 Bioanalyzer and agarose gel were used to check RNA quality, while a NanoDrop 2000 measured RNA concentration.

The CDR3 sequence holds 12 residues, the cysteine and phenylalanine included. The entry retains the CDR3 DNA only, 36 bases that are in frame from base 1. The germline ends are 8 bases apart after V is trimmed by 5 bases and J by 2 bases. Based on the germline V gene (reference sequence), the CDR1 and CDR2 sequences are DFQATT and SNEGSKA. The library was made by multiplex PCR. Sequenced using an Illumina HiSeq 4000. iRepertoire HTBI primers and Arm-PCR amplification of CDR3 regions were used to construct TCR beta libraries. PCR products were gel purified before sequencing. As for how the authors treated the data: A total of some 65 TRBV and some 15 TRBJ segments were identified across samples and were used for gene usage analysis of CDR3 amino acid clonotypes. Filtered high-quality paired reads were merged into contigs using COPE and FqMerger. BLAST was used to align contigs to the IMGT TRBV, TRBD and TRBJ reference genes, and CDR3 was defined following IMGT. Any clonotype with a frequency above 0.1% was classified as a highly expanded clone. Shannon entropy served as the measure of repertoire diversity, while the Gini coefficient captured V-J evenness. A clonotype found in more than one individual was treated as public. TCRdb trimmed the raw reads at Q25, called clones with MiXCR and kept productive beta chains. Rows with one shared CDR3 protein collapse into an entry with the most common genes and DNA. None of the V and J calls come from the authors' own analysis; TCRdb made them. Present in this sample are 400,000 to 500,000 distinct CDR3 sequences, roughly 21% of which were seen just once. 14% of the sample is taken by the ten largest.

The sequence came from a female donor with Graves disease. The sample consisted of peripheral blood mononuclear cells (PBMCs), taken when the disease was refractory, from a patient treated with antithyroid drugs. The rearranged chain carries TRBV20-1 and TRBJ2-3; TRBD1 is a weak D gene call, 5 bases matching. CDR3 loop: CSAQGFTDTQYF. The sequenced DNA is TGCAGTGCTCAGGGTTTCACAGATACGCAGTATTTT.